The 9 T cell receptor beta chains reported below all come from one sample, sequenced in a study of lymphopenia after photon versus proton radiotherapy. Repertoires were generated with immunoSEQ multiplex PCR, while TCRdb's copy carries only in-frame clones and drops some. Here the sample spans 150,000 to 200,000 clones, 88% being singletons. This specimen was peripheral blood, taken from a patient treated with photon-based radiotherapy. Receptor source: a man in his fifties or sixties with gastric cancer.

The chain carries TRBV7-6 and TRBJ1-4; D not resolved. The CDR3 totals 15 residues. V was cut by 5 bases and J by 5 bases, with 15 bases left in between. Per germline, CDR1 SGHVS and CDR2 FNYEAQ. This chain's CDR3 is CASSQAPVGNEKLFF. For the CDR3, the DNA is TGTGCCAGCAGCCAGGCCCCCGTAGGAAATGAAAAACTGTTTTTT.

The chain combines TRBV9 with TRBJ2-7; D remains ambiguous. V lost 5 bases to trimming and J lost 3 bases, with 12 bases between them. The CDR3 totals 13 residues. Germline V lookup: CDR1 SGDLS, CDR2 YYNGEE. CDR3: CASSSSWGYEQYF. Written as DNA, the CDR3 is TGTGCCAGCAGTTCCTCGTGGGGCTACGAGCAGTACTTC.

The chain recombines TRBV5-6 with TRBJ1-2; D not certain. Germline lookup yields CDR1 SGHDT and CDR2 YYEEEE. The V end lost 3 bases, the J end lost 5 bases, and 14 bases lay between the germline ends. The CDR3 consists of 14 residues. The CDR3 region has the DNA TGTGCCAGCAGCTCCCGTGGTGGCCGTTATGGCTACACCTTC. This encodes CASSSRGGRYGYTF. The full variable domain, in which reference TRBV5-6 and TRBJ1-2 provide the parts outside the CDR3, is DAGVTQSPTHLIKTRGQQVTLRCSPKSGHDTVSWYQQALGQGPQFIFQYYEEEERQRGNFPDRFSGHQFPNYSSELNVNALLLGDSALYLCASSSRGGRYGYTFGSGTRLTVV.

The rearrangement uses TRBV5-1 and TRBJ1-5; no clear D. The CDR3 extends over 17 amino acids. Trimming took off 2 bases at V and 0 bases at J, with 15 bases between the two ends. CDR1 and CDR2 from the germline V gene are SGHRS and YFSETQ. The CDR3 nucleotides read TGCGCCAGCAGCTTCTCCAGGACCGACTATAGCAATCAGCCCCAGCATTTT. It codes for CASSFSRTDYSNQPQHF.

On this clone: This specimen includes other DNA sequences encoding the same CDR3. This chain links TRBV18 with TRBJ2-3; D is uncertain. Germline V gene sequence: CDR1 KGHSH, CDR2 LQKENI. The length of the CDR3 is 12 residues. V dropped 3 bases and J dropped 0 bases, with 1 base sitting between them. The CDR3 sequence is CASSPSTDTQYF. Written as DNA, the CDR3 is TGTGCCAGCTCACCGAGCACAGATACGCAGTATTTT. Filled out from reference TRBV18 and TRBJ2-3, the complete variable domain reads NAGVMQNPRHLVRRRGQEARLRCSPMKGHSHVYWYRQLPEEGLKFMVYLQKENIIDESGMPKERFSAEFPKEGPSILRIQQVVRGDSAAYFCASSPSTDTQYFGPGTRLTVL.

This clone has a handful of counts. The chain joins TRBV4-3 to TRBJ2-7, with D perhaps matching TRBD1 (6 bases). V lost 0 bases, J lost 2 bases, and 11 bases lay in between. Germline V CDR1 and CDR2: LGHNA, YSLEER. The CDR3 runs 15 residues. This CDR3 reads CASSQDQGIPYEQYF. For the CDR3, the DNA is TGCGCCAGCAGCCAAGACCAGGGGATTCCCTACGAGCAGTACTTC.

V and J are TRBV4-1 and TRBJ1-4; TRBD1 is a possible D gene (6 bases). Germline CDR1 MGHRA, CDR2 YSYEKL. The CDR3 sequence is 14 residues long. With 7 bases removed from V and 8 bases from J, the gap between germline ends came to 17 bases. This CDR3 is CASTRWGAGEKLFF. Here the CDR3 DNA reads TGCGCCAGCACCCGGTGGGGGGCGGGAGAAAAACTGTTTTTT.

The rearrangement links TRBV6-4 to TRBJ2-3; TRBD2 matches at 7 bases. The junction had 4 bases not matched to a gene; V was cut back by 3 bases and J by 1 base. The germline gives CDR1 MRHNA, CDR2 SNTAGT. The CDR3 length is 15 residues. The chain's CDR3 is CASSERTSGTDTQYF. The CDR3 DNA follows: TGTGCCAGCAGTGAGAGAACTAGCGGCACAGATACGCAGTATTTT.

This sequence joins TRBV15 and TRBJ1-5, with D unclear. Trimming took 0 bases from V and 1 from J, leaving 13 bases between them. The germline V gene has CDR1 LNHNV and CDR2 YYDKDF (reference sequence). CDR3 length equals 17 residues. CDR3 sequence reads: CATSRDRGRRSNQPQHF. The CDR3 DNA sequence: TGTGCCACCAGCAGAGATCGTGGCAGGAGGAGCAATCAGCCCCAGCATTTT.